The 18 T cell receptor beta chains below all came from one sample that was sequenced in a study of persistence of HIV-infected CD4 T cells. The immunoSEQ assay was version 4, run in survey mode. Only in-frame clones appear in the TCRdb table, and some are missing; sequencing was by immunoSEQ multiplex PCR. Found here are about 45,000 clones, approximately 89% of them singletons; the top ten hold around 2%. The antigens for these receptors are not known. Anti-CD3/anti-CD28 beads served as a nonspecific positive control stimulus. Responding CD4+ T cells were sorted by upregulation of both CD40 ligand and CD69. This material consisted of CD4+ T cells sorted from PBMCs after 18-hour stimulation, taken from a patient who received antiretroviral therapy. Every receptor here comes from an adult man with HIV who was CMV-seropositive.

This clone was recorded only once. The chain uses TRBV7-8 and TRBJ2-1; perhaps TRBD1 as D (6 bases). Germline-derived CDR1 and CDR2 are SGHVS and FQNEAQ. This CDR3 has 14 amino acids. Deletions cut 10 bases from V and 1 base from J, with 14 bases between. The CDR3 DNA reads TGTGCCACCAACCAGGGGTATTCCTACAATGAGCAGTTCTTC. Translation gives CATNQGYSYNEQFF.

The rearrangement uses TRBV3-1 (or the pseudogene TRBV3-2) and TRBJ2-3; D unclear. CDR3 length equals 16 residues. Trimming removed 3 bases from V and 0 bases from J, with 13 bases in between. The germline V gene has CDR1 LGHDT and CDR2 YNNKEL (reference sequence). CDR3 DNA: TGTGCCAGCAGCCAGAATTACCGTGCTAGCACAGATACGCAGTATTTT. It yields the protein CASSQNYRASTDTQYF.

The chain combines TRBV7-2 with TRBJ1-2; TRBD1 agrees at 7 bases. The V gene end was trimmed by 5 bases and the J gene end by 4 bases; junction bases not matched to a gene: 7. The CDR3 covers 14 residues. The germline gives CDR1 SGHTA, CDR2 FQGNSA. CDR3 sequence reads: CASSTSGTVYGYTF. The CDR3, as DNA: TGTGCCAGCAGCACATCCGGGACAGTCTATGGCTACACCTTC.

The V gene is TRBV5-1, the J gene TRBJ1-6; 8 bases align to TRBD1. The CDR3 extends over 14 amino acids. Germline assignment: CDR1 SGHRS and CDR2 YFSETQ. Trimming took 4 bases from V and 6 from J; bases not matched to a gene: 3. The CDR3 reads CASSQGQGNSPLHF. CDR3 nucleotides: TGCGCCAGCAGCCAAGGACAGGGTAATTCACCCCTCCACTTT.

The CDR3 DNA follows: TGTGCCAGCTCAACCGACAGGGGGCAGGAGCAGTACTTC. As protein: CASSTDRGQEQYF. V is TRBV18 and J is TRBJ2-7, with TRBD1 matching 10 bases. The CDR3 spans 13 residues. CDR1 and CDR2 (germline): KGHSH, LQKENI. The junction had 5 bases not matched to a gene; V was cut back by 5 bases and J by 7 bases.

This clone was seen a handful of times. The chain employs TRBV10-3 and TRBJ1-2; D not resolved. CDR3 length: 14 residues. In germline, CDR1 is ENHRY, CDR2 SYGVKD. Trimming stripped 2 bases from V and 4 bases from J, with 11 bases between. The CDR3 region is CAISEGFGSYGYTF. The CDR3 nucleotides are TGTGCCATCAGTGAGGGGTTTGGGTCCTATGGCTACACCTTC.

CDR3: CASSLPGDGYTF. The CDR3 nucleotides are TGTGCCAGCAGTCTCCCGGGGGATGGCTACACCTTC. The V gene is TRBV28, the J gene TRBJ1-2; perhaps TRBD1 as D (5 bases). The CDR3 runs to 12 residues. The germline V gene has CDR1 MDHEN and CDR2 SYDVKM. V was trimmed by 5 bases and J by 6 bases, leaving 10 bases between them.

The V gene is TRBV28, the J gene TRBJ2-1; TRBD2 is a possible D gene (6 bases). CDR1 and CDR2 from the germline V gene are MDHEN and SYDVKM. The CDR3 sequence is 12 residues long. V lost 8 bases and J lost 2, with 7 bases in between. CDR3 sequence: CASWGAYNEQFF. The CDR3 coding sequence is TGTGCCAGCTGGGGGGCCTACAATGAGCAGTTCTTC.

V is TRBV19 and J is TRBJ1-2; D remains unclear. The CDR3 consists of 14 residues. Germline CDR1 LNHDA, CDR2 SQIVND (reference sequence). The germline V and J ends were trimmed by 7 bases and 2 bases, with 14 bases remaining between them. The CDR3 spells CASIADGLNYGYTF. CDR3 nucleotides: TGTGCCAGTATTGCGGACGGTCTAAACTATGGCTACACCTTC. The full variable domain, completed using reference TRBV19 and TRBJ1-2, is DGGITQSPKYLFRKEGQNVTLSCEQNLNHDAMYWYRQDPGQGLRLIYYSQIVNDFQKGDIAEGYSVSREKKESFPLTVTSAQKNPTAFYLCASIADGLNYGYTFGSGTRLTVV.

The gene calls are TRBV7-9 and TRBJ1-4; 8 bases are shared with TRBD1. The CDR3 extends over 17 amino acids. Germline values: CDR1 SEHNR, CDR2 FQNEAQ (reference sequence). The ends lost 3 bases at V and 10 bases at J; junction bases unmatched: 16. The CDR3 protein is CASSFWTGKVGAGKLFF. CDR3 DNA: TGTGCCAGCAGCTTCTGGACAGGGAAGGTCGGTGCCGGAAAACTGTTTTTT.

This clone appeared once. The chain links TRBV11-3 to TRBJ2-2; 8 bases map to TRBD2. Germline V gene sequence: CDR1 SGHNT, CDR2 YENEEA. This CDR3 is built from 16 residues. V dropped 1 base and J dropped 5; count of bases not matched to a gene: 6. This CDR3 is CASSLGAGRGTGELFF. The CDR3 DNA reads TGTGCCAGCAGCTTAGGGGCCGGGAGGGGGACCGGGGAGCTGTTTTTT.

This clone occurred once. This rearrangement joins TRBV4-2 to TRBJ2-2; the match to TRBD2 covers 12 bases. The CDR3 has 19 amino acids. J gave up 4 bases and V 1 base, and 10 bases lay outside the gene matches. Germline V gene lookup returns CDR1 LGHNA and CDR2 YNFKEQ. In DNA form, the CDR3 reads TGTGCCAGCAGCCAAGTACCCCTAGCGGGGGGGCCGGGCACCGGGGAGCTGTTTTTT. The encoded protein is CASSQVPLAGGPGTGELFF.

The J gene is TRBJ2-7, the V gene TRBV3-1 (or the pseudogene TRBV3-2); D perhaps matches TRBD1 (5 bases). The V end lost 1 base, the J end lost 2 bases, and 12 bases lay between the germline ends. CDR1 is LGHDT, CDR2 YNNKEL, per germline (reference sequence). The CDR3 spans 15 residues. The CDR3 region is CASSQVGALTYEQYF. The DNA for the CDR3 is TGTGCCAGCAGCCAAGTAGGGGCCCTTACCTACGAGCAGTACTTC.

Remarks on this clone: Other DNA sequences in this sample translate to the same CDR3. The chain couples TRBV3-1 (or the pseudogene TRBV3-2) to TRBJ1-5; TRBD1 is a possible D gene (5 bases). The CDR3 contains 14 residues. The germline V gene encodes CDR1 LGHDT and CDR2 YNNKEL (reference sequence). V lost 3 bases, J lost 2 bases, and 8 bases lay in between. In DNA, the CDR3 is TGTGCCAGCAGCCATCGGGGGGGCAATCAGCCCCAGCATTTT. Translated, it gives CASSHRGGNQPQHF.

The chain couples TRBV15 to TRBJ2-1, with TRBD1 as a possible D gene (8 bases). Germline CDR1 reads LNHNV; CDR2 reads YYDKDF (reference sequence). The CDR3 contains 18 residues. Between the trimmed V and J ends, which lost 3 bases and 3 bases, there was a span of 21 bases. CDR3 nucleotide sequence: TGTGCCACCAGCAGCTCCCCCGGGGGGACAGGACGCTACAATGAGCAGTTCTTC. Protein: CATSSSPGGTGRYNEQFF.

Written as DNA, the CDR3 is TGTGCCACCAGTGACCGTGGCACTCTCTACAATGAGCAGTTCTTC. Translated: CATSDRGTLYNEQFF. The chain carries TRBV24-1 and TRBJ2-1; D gene unclear. Germline CDR1 reads KGHDR; CDR2 reads SFDVKD. The V end was cut by 4 bases, the J end by 3 bases, with 12 bases between. The CDR3 length is 15 residues.

V and J are TRBV28 and TRBJ1-5; 10 bases are a match to TRBD1. The CDR3 covers 15 residues. The ends lost 5 bases at V and 6 bases at J; junction bases unmatched: 7. The germline V gene encodes CDR1 MDHEN and CDR2 SYDVKM. The CDR3 loop is CASSRATGGVQPQHF. CDR3 nucleotide sequence: TGTGCCAGCAGTCGAGCGACAGGGGGCGTTCAGCCCCAGCATTTT.

V usage is TRBV6-5 and J usage is TRBJ1-3; D unresolved. Deletions cut 4 bases from V and 4 bases from J, with 8 bases between. Germline assignment: CDR1 MNHEY and CDR2 SVGAGI. This CDR3 contains 13 residues. CDR3 in amino acids: CASSSRGGNTIYF. The DNA of the CDR3 is TGTGCCAGCAGTTCTAGAGGGGGAAACACCATATATTTT.